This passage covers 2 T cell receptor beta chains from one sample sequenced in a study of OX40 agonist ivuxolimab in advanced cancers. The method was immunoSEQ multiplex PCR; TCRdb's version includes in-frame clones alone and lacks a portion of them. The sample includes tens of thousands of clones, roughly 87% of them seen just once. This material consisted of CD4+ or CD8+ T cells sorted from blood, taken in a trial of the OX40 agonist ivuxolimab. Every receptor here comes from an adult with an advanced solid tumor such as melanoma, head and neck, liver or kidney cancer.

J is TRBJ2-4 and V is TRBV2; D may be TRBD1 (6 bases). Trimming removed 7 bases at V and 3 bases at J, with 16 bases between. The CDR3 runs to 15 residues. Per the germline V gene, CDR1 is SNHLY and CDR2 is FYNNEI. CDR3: CASKRTGWVKNIQYF. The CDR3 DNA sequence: TGTGCCAGCAAAAGAACAGGGTGGGTCAAAAACATTCAGTACTTC.

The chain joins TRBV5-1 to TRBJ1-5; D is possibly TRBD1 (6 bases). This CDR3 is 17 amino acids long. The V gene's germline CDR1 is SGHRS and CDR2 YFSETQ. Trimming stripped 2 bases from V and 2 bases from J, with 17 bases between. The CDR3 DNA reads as TGCGCCAGCAGCTTAGGACAGCTTTCTCAAGGCAATCAGCCCCAGCATTTT. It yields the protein CASSLGQLSQGNQPQHF. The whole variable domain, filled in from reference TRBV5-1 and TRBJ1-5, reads KAGVTQTPRYLIKTRGQQVTLSCSPISGHRSVSWYQQTPGQGLQFLFEYFSETQRNKGNFPGRFSGRQFSNSRSEMNVSTLELGDSALYLCASSLGQLSQGNQPQHFGDGTRLSIL.